This passage covers 17 T cell receptor beta chains from one sample sequenced in a study of identical twins. A single record per CDR3 protein comes from TCRdb applying MiXCR to the 5' RACE reads. The sample holds around 1.7 million distinct CDR3 sequences; about 32% are singletons and the top ten take roughly 0.3%. Sequencing was performed on cord blood. The receptors come from a newborn girl in good health.

This clonotype was seen a handful of times. The J gene is TRBJ1-1, the V gene TRBV29-1, with D tentatively TRBD1 (6 bases). Trimming cost V 4 bases and J 7 bases, with 10 bases left between them. The CDR3 is made up of 11 amino acids. Germline CDR1 reads SQVTM; CDR2 reads ANQGSEA. The CDR3 region is CSVARTDEAFF. CDR3 sequence (DNA): TGCAGCGTTGCCCGGACAGATGAAGCTTTCTTT. The full variable domain, rest sourced from reference TRBV29-1 and TRBJ1-1, is SAVISQKPSRDICQRGTSLTIQCQVDSQVTMMFWYRQQPGQSLTLIATANQGSEATYESGFVIDKFPISRPNLTFSTLTVSNMSPEDSSIYLCSVARTDEAFFGQGTRLTVV.

This clonotype turned up a few times. The chain joins TRBV6-4 to TRBJ2-3, with D perhaps TRBD2 (5 bases). CDR3 size: 14 residues. CDR1 MRHNA and CDR2 SNTAGT come from the germline V gene. V dropped 4 bases and J dropped 6 bases, with 14 bases sitting between them. CDR3 in amino acids: CASSADSRADTQYF. CDR3 DNA sequence: TGTGCCAGCAGTGCGGACTCTCGGGCGGATACGCAGTATTTT.

The sample holds a few counts of this clonotype. The chain employs TRBV7-2 and TRBJ2-3; TRBD2 matches 9 bases. This CDR3 is 16 amino acids long. Germline trimming cut 3 bases from V and 4 bases from J; bases unmatched to any gene: 8. Germline V gives CDR1 SGHTA, CDR2 FQGNSA. The CDR3 DNA reads as TGTGCCAGCAGCTTCACCCCTAGCGGGGCTGCAGATACGCAGTATTTT. This translates into CASSFTPSGAADTQYF.

This clonotype was found many times. The J gene is TRBJ1-2, the V gene TRBV29-1; D unresolved. V was clipped by 2 bases and J by 1 base, with 14 bases between them. CDR3 length equals 15 residues. Germline CDR1 is SQVTM and CDR2 is ANQGSEA. The chain's CDR3 is CSVEYPLVVNYGYTF. For the CDR3, the DNA is TGCAGCGTTGAATACCCCCTGGTGGTTAACTATGGCTACACCTTC. The variable domain in full, completed from reference TRBV29-1 and TRBJ1-2, reads SAVISQKPSRDICQRGTSLTIQCQVDSQVTMMFWYRQQPGQSLTLIATANQGSEATYESGFVIDKFPISRPNLTFSTLTVSNMSPEDSSIYLCSVEYPLVVNYGYTFGSGTRLTVV.

V and J are TRBV20-1 and TRBJ2-7; the D gene could be TRBD1 or TRBD2 (5 bases each). Deletions cut 3 bases from V and 6 bases from J, with 9 bases between. The germline gives CDR1 DFQATT, CDR2 SNEGSKA (reference sequence). CDR3 length: 11 residues. CDR3 DNA: TGCAGTGCTAGTTACGGGGCCGAGCAGTACTTC. It specifies CSASYGAEQYF.

This clonotype was detected a few times. This sequence joins TRBV15 and TRBJ2-1; TRBD2 matches 11 bases. The V gene's germline CDR1 is LNHNV and CDR2 YYDKDF (reference sequence). With 2 bases clipped from V and 0 bases from J, the junction kept 3 bases outside the gene matches. The CDR3 sequence is 17 residues long. CDR3 in amino acids: CATSRTSGSLSYNEQFF. In DNA, the CDR3 is TGTGCCACCAGCAGAACTAGCGGGAGCCTCTCCTACAATGAGCAGTTCTTC.

This chain uses TRBV2 with TRBJ1-5; perhaps TRBD1 as D (6 bases). This CDR3 is built from 14 residues. The ends were cut back, 7 bases at V and 6 bases at J, with 16 bases in the middle. From germline, CDR1 is SNHLY and CDR2 FYNNEI. CDR3 DNA sequence: TGTGCCAGCACCGGACAGAAACTAAGTCAGCCCCAGCATTTT. Protein sequence: CASTGQKLSQPQHF.

This clonotype was detected ten times or more. The gene calls are TRBV29-1 and TRBJ2-3; 7 bases align to TRBD1. The J segment lost 6 bases and the V segment lost 4 bases, leaving 4 bases of the junction unmatched. Germline V gene data show CDR1 as SQVTM and CDR2 as ANQGSEA. The CDR3 is 12 amino acids. This CDR3 is CSVGTTGDTQYF. The CDR3, as DNA: TGCAGCGTTGGGACGACAGGGGATACGCAGTATTTT.

This clonotype was counted a few times. The V call is TRBV6-1, the J call TRBJ1-4, with 9 bases aligning to TRBD1. From germline, CDR1 is MNHNS and CDR2 SASEGT. The CDR3 has 16 residues. Trimming took 2 bases from V and 8 from J; bases not matched to a gene: 9. The CDR3 coding sequence is TGTGCCAGCAGTGAATCGCAGGGACAGGGCTCGGAAAAACTGTTTTTT. This gives the protein CASSESQGQGSEKLFF.

The J gene is TRBJ2-3, the V gene TRBV9; 13 bases are a match to TRBD2. The germline CDR1 and CDR2 sequences are SGDLS and YYNGEE. The junction had 4 bases not matched to a gene; V was cut back by 0 bases and J by 0 bases. CDR3 length: 18 residues. CDR3 in DNA: TGTGCCAGCAGCGTAGGGACTAGCGGGGGCCTCAGCACAGATACGCAGTATTTT. It encodes CASSVGTSGGLSTDTQYF.

This clonotype has just one count. The rearrangement joins TRBV6-2 or TRBV6-3 to TRBJ2-3; the D is unclear. This CDR3 has 14 amino acids. The germline V and J ends were trimmed by 6 bases and 0 bases, with 10 bases remaining between them. Germline assignment: CDR1 MNHEY and CDR2 SVGEGT. This chain's CDR3 is CASRLPGSTDTQYF. CDR3 nucleotide sequence: TGTGCCAGCAGACTGCCCGGAAGCACAGATACGCAGTATTTT.

This sequence joins TRBV20-1 and TRBJ1-1, with 10 bases fitting TRBD1. After removal of 4 bases from V and 4 bases from J, the junction contained 6 bases not matched to a gene. The germline CDR1 and CDR2 sequences are DFQATT and SNEGSKA (reference sequence). CDR3 length equals 14 residues. The DNA for the CDR3 is TGCAGTGCTATAGGACAGGGGGAGGGCACTGAAGCTTTCTTT. Translating gives CSAIGQGEGTEAFF.

V usage is TRBV19 and J usage is TRBJ1-2, with 9 bases identical to TRBD1. Germline V gene lookup returns CDR1 LNHDA and CDR2 SQIVND (reference sequence). This CDR3 comprises 13 residues. V shed 10 bases, J shed 6 bases, and the junction held 9 bases outside the gene matches. For the CDR3, the DNA is TGTGCCACCCAATGGACAGGGGAGCATGGCTACACCTTC. This translates into CATQWTGEHGYTF.

Only a few counts were recorded for this clonotype. The rearrangement links TRBV25-1 to TRBJ2-3, with D uncertain. The germline V gene has CDR1 MGHDK and CDR2 SYGVNS. There are 15 residues in the CDR3. Trimming pared 3 bases from V and 6 bases from J, leaving 16 bases between. The CDR3 region is CASSDRDGYKDTQYF. DNA for the CDR3: TGTGCCAGCAGTGATAGAGACGGGTACAAGGATACGCAGTATTTT.

The chain combines TRBV7-8 with TRBJ2-1; weak D call: TRBD2 (6 bases). The J call is in doubt because the DNA end fits TRBJ2-7 better. This CDR3 comprises 14 residues. Germline V CDR1 and CDR2: SGHVS, FQNEAQ. In nucleotides, the CDR3 is TGTGCCAGCAGCTTAGGGACTACCTACAATGAGCAGTACTTC. Encoded protein: CASSLGTTYNEQYF.

The sample holds a few counts of this clonotype. The rearrangement joins TRBV12-3 or TRBV12-4 to TRBJ1-5, with a possible D match to TRBD1 (5 bases). The CDR3 is 12 amino acids. The V end lost 2 bases, the J end lost 8 bases, and 7 bases lay between the germline ends. CDR3 protein: CASSLQGKPQHF. In DNA form, the CDR3 reads TGTGCCAGCAGTTTACAGGGAAAGCCCCAGCATTTT.

This clonotype has more than one count but fewer than ten. V and J are TRBV27 and TRBJ1-2; 8 nucleotides agree with TRBD1. The CDR3 is 16 amino acids. The V gene's germline CDR1 is MNHEY and CDR2 SMNVEV (reference sequence). The V gene end was trimmed by 5 bases and the J gene end by 3 bases; junction bases not matched to a gene: 11. The CDR3 bases are TGTGCCAGCAGTCCCCGGACAGGGCGAGGGGACTATGGCTACACCTTC. Translated: CASSPRTGRGDYGYTF.